This is a list of T cell receptor beta chains from one sample in a study of blood T cell repertoires in COVID-19. Produced via immunoSEQ multiplex PCR; TCRdb's table is partial and in-frame only. The sample has approximately 310,000 clones; 89% are singletons. The sequencing sample was made of PBMCs or T cells enriched from blood (not recorded which). All receptors derive from a man aged 60-69 years who had recovered from COVID-19. Each CDR3 is given with its conserved first and last residue. The D gene is left open where the match is weak. Clone size, where shown, is once, few, many, or a class for clones that have expanded.

j_call	d_call	v_call	clone_size	cdr3_nt	cdr3_aa
TRBJ1-5	NA	TRBV4-1	NA	TGCGCCAGCAGCCGTACCTGGACAGATGATGGCAATCAGCCCCAGCATTTT	CASSRTWTDDGNQPQHF
TRBJ2-7	TRBD1	TRBV10-1	NA	TGCGCCAACCCAACCGGGACAGCCTACGAGCAGTACTTC	CANPTGTAYEQYF
TRBJ2-1	TRBD1	TRBV6-5	NA	TGTGCCAGCAGTTACTCCGGGACAGGGGCCAATGAGCAGTTCTTC	CASSYSGTGANEQFF
TRBJ2-1	TRBD2	TRBV3-1/TRBV3-2	NA	TGTGCCAGCAGCCAAGATCTAGGACTAGCGGGGCCCTACAATGAGCAGTTCTTC	CASSQDLGLAGPYNEQFF
TRBJ1-2	NA	TRBV7-2	NA	TGTGCCAGCGTTACCGCCACGGGGAATCACTATGGCTACACCTTC	CASVTATGNHYGYTF
TRBJ1-4	NA	TRBV5-1	NA	TGCGCCAGCAGCTTGTTGCGGTCCTATGCAACTAATGAAAAACTGTTTTTT	CASSLLRSYATNEKLFF
TRBJ2-1	TRBD2	TRBV10-1	once	TGCGCCAGCAGCCCAACTAGCGGGACCTACAATGAGCAGTTCTTC	CASSPTSGTYNEQFF
TRBJ2-5	TRBD2	TRBV25-1	NA	TGTGCCAGCAGTGAAAGTCGGACTAGCGGGATAGAGACCCAGTACTTC	CASSESRTSGIETQYF
TRBJ2-3	TRBD2	TRBV24-1	NA	TGTGCCACCAGAAGCGGGAGAACAGATACGCAGTATTTT	CATRSGRTDTQYF
TRBJ2-7	NA	TRBV19	NA	TGTGCCAGTAGCACCTCGGCTTGGGGCTCGATATACGAGCAGTACTTC	CASSTSAWGSIYEQYF
TRBJ2-7	NA	TRBV4-1	once	TGCGCCAGCAGCCAAGGGGCCAATTCCCCTTACGAGCAGTACTTC	CASSQGANSPYEQYF
TRBJ1-1	NA	TRBV2	NA	TGTGCCAGCAGCCAAGGAGAGAACACTGAAGCTTTCTTT	CASSQGENTEAFF
TRBJ1-1	NA	TRBV28	once	TGTGCCAGCAGTTTATCGGGGAGCCCTGAAGCTTTCTTT	CASSLSGSPEAFF
TRBJ1-2	NA	TRBV5-1	NA	TGCGCCAGCAGCTTGGTCGGGGGATCCAACTATGGCTACACCTTC	CASSLVGGSNYGYTF
TRBJ2-7	TRBD1	TRBV28	NA	TGTGCCAGCAGTTCCCCCTCTCGGACAGGGAGCTCCTACGAGCAGTACTTC	CASSSPSRTGSSYEQYF
TRBJ2-7	TRBD1	TRBV5-8	NA	TGTGCCAGCAGCTTCCACAGGGGCGGAACACCTTCCTACGAGCAGTACTTC	CASSFHRGGTPSYEQYF
TRBJ2-1	NA	TRBV7-9	NA	TGTGCCAGCAGCTTAGGGCCCCAGTATGAGCAGTTCTTC	CASSLGPQYEQFF
TRBJ2-3	NA	TRBV9	NA	TGTGCCAGCAGCGTCAGGGCTAGCACAGATACGCAGTATTTT	CASSVRASTDTQYF